Listed below are T cell receptor beta chains from one sample, sequenced in a study of identifying expanded T cells in peripheral blood. The table came from immunoSEQ multiplex PCR; TCRdb's copy has only in-frame clones and leaves some out. The sample holds around 60,000 clones, approximately 82% seen once. The sequenced sample consisted of blood. The source is a person aged 18 to 75 in good health. Both conserved end residues are part of each CDR3. Each record gives: D gene, V gene, clone size, J gene, CDR3 protein, CDR3 DNA. D genes are given only for firm matches. For some rows the clone size is stated as once, few or many, or as a class when expanded; others skip it.

D: -; V: TRBV2; size: -; J: TRBJ1-1; CDR3: CASKGPGTEAFF; DNA: TGTGCCAGCAAGGGTCCGGGGACTGAAGCTTTCTTT
D: -; V: TRBV30; size: -; J: TRBJ1-2; CDR3: CAWSAGPNYGYTF; DNA: TGTGCCTGGAGTGCGGGGCCCAACTATGGCTACACCTTC
D: TRBD1; V: TRBV5-1; size: -; J: TRBJ1-1; CDR3: CASSSLQGYTEAFF; DNA: TGCGCCAGCAGCTCTCTACAGGGGTACACTGAAGCTTTCTTT
D: TRBD1; V: TRBV6-5; size: -; J: TRBJ1-2; CDR3: CASSSRTGAGYGYTF; DNA: TGTGCCAGCAGTTCCCGGACAGGGGCGGGCTATGGCTACACCTTC
D: -; V: TRBV6-5; size: -; J: TRBJ1-1; CDR3: CASSEADGAFF; DNA: TGTGCCAGCAGCGAGGCTGACGGAGCTTTCTTT
D: -; V: TRBV11-2; size: -; J: TRBJ2-7; CDR3: CASSFAGPNYEQYF; DNA: TGTGCCAGCAGCTTCGCGGGTCCCAACTACGAGCAGTACTTC
D: TRBD1; V: TRBV27; size: -; J: TRBJ2-7; CDR3: CASSSPGTAYEQYF; DNA: TGTGCCAGCAGTTCCCCCGGGACAGCCTACGAGCAGTACTTC
D: -; V: TRBV2; size: -; J: TRBJ2-3; CDR3: CASSVARRAPDTQYF; DNA: TGTGCCAGCAGTGTGGCTCGACGGGCCCCAGATACGCAGTATTTT
D: TRBD1; V: TRBV7-8; size: once; J: TRBJ2-3; CDR3: CASSASRGISTDTQYF; DNA: TGTGCCAGCAGCGCTAGCAGGGGGATTAGCACAGATACGCAGTATTTT
D: -; V: TRBV6-5; size: once; J: TRBJ1-1; CDR3: CASSSYGTPDTEAFF; DNA: TGTGCCAGCAGTTCCTACGGGACACCCGACACTGAAGCTTTCTTT
D: TRBD1; V: TRBV6-6; size: -; J: TRBJ2-7; CDR3: CASSYSLTGGDYEQYF; DNA: TGTGCCAGCAGTTACTCACTTACAGGGGGCGATTACGAGCAGTACTTC
D: -; V: TRBV7-2; size: -; J: TRBJ1-1; CDR3: CASSGRTVSAEAFF; DNA: TGTGCCAGCAGCGGCCGGACAGTTTCCGCTGAAGCTTTCTTT
D: -; V: TRBV28; size: -; J: TRBJ2-2; CDR3: CASSLGGANTGELFF; DNA: TGTGCCAGCAGTTTAGGCGGGGCGAACACCGGGGAGCTGTTTTTT
D: TRBD1; V: TRBV9; size: once; J: TRBJ2-7; CDR3: CASSSRGSSYEQYF; DNA: TGTGCCAGCAGCTCCAGGGGGTCTAGCTACGAGCAGTACTTC
D: -; V: TRBV6-5; size: -; J: TRBJ1-6; CDR3: CASRPPRGGNSPLHF; DNA: TGTGCCAGCAGGCCCCCGCGGGGCGGTAATTCACCCCTCCACTTT
D: TRBD2; V: TRBV11-2; size: -; J: TRBJ2-3; CDR3: CASRQTGTSGRTQYF; DNA: TGTGCCAGCAGACAGACCGGGACTAGCGGGAGGACGCAGTATTTT
D: TRBD1; V: TRBV30; size: -; J: TRBJ2-1; CDR3: CAWSSGGAEQFF; DNA: TGTGCCTGGAGTTCAGGGGGCGCTGAGCAGTTCTTC
D: TRBD1; V: TRBV5-1; size: -; J: TRBJ1-6; CDR3: CASRVPGQYNSPLHF; DNA: TGCGCCAGCAGAGTACCGGGACAGTATAATTCACCCCTCCACTTT
D: TRBD1; V: TRBV6-5; size: few; J: TRBJ1-5; CDR3: CTHYYPRQGEQPQHF; DNA: TGTACCCATTACTACCCCCGACAGGGGGAACAGCCCCAGCATTTT
D: TRBD1; V: TRBV10-1; size: -; J: TRBJ2-2; CDR3: CASSLGQGSGELFF; DNA: TGCGCCAGCAGCCTCGGACAGGGGTCCGGGGAGCTGTTTTTT
D: TRBD1; V: TRBV7-8; size: -; J: TRBJ2-2; CDR3: CASSSGTDTGELFF; DNA: TGTGCCAGCAGCTCCGGGACAGACACCGGGGAGCTGTTTTTT
D: TRBD1; V: TRBV9; size: once; J: TRBJ1-3; CDR3: CASSGQGGFSGNTIYF; DNA: TGTGCCAGCAGCGGACAGGGGGGCTTCTCTGGAAACACCATATATTTT
D: TRBD1; V: TRBV30; size: -; J: TRBJ1-1; CDR3: CAWMEGTGVSEAFF; DNA: TGTGCCTGGATGGAAGGGACAGGGGTCTCTGAAGCTTTCTTT
D: -; V: TRBV25-1; size: -; J: TRBJ1-3; CDR3: CASSDRSRNTIYF; DNA: TGTGCCAGCAGTGACCGCTCGAGAAACACCATATATTTT
D: TRBD1; V: TRBV4-3; size: -; J: TRBJ1-4; CDR3: CASSQGRTGLEEKLFF; DNA: TGCGCCAGCAGCCAAGGCCGGACAGGGCTGGAGGAAAAACTGTTTTTT
D: -; V: TRBV7-9; size: -; J: TRBJ1-1; CDR3: CASSRDPQGNTEAFF; DNA: TGTGCCAGCAGCCGGGACCCCCAAGGGAACACTGAAGCTTTCTTT